These 24 T cell receptor beta chains were all obtained from the same sample, sequenced in a study of technical replicates of blood from a handful of donors. Only in-frame clones appear in the TCRdb table, and some are missing; sequencing was by immunoSEQ multiplex PCR. Of 75,000 to 80,000 clones in the sample, 90% to 95% were seen once. Sequencing input: T cells isolated from PBMCs. These receptors all stem from a human donor in good health.

The chain combines TRBV7-3 with TRBJ2-2; D possibly corresponds to TRBD1 (6 bases). Germline V CDR1 and CDR2: SGHTA, FQGTGA. This CDR3 region has 15 residues. The germline V and J ends were trimmed by 5 bases and 1 base, with 11 bases remaining between them. The CDR3 reads CASSHGQMNTGELFF. DNA for the CDR3: TGTGCCAGCAGCCATGGACAGATGAACACCGGGGAGCTGTTTTTT. The variable domain in full, with the rest retrieved from reference TRBV7-3 and TRBJ2-2, is GAGVSQTPSNKVTEKGKYVELRCDPISGHTALYWYRQSLGQGPEFLIYFQGTGAADDSGLPNDRFFAVRPEGSVSTLKIQRTERGDSAVYLCASSHGQMNTGELFFGEGSRLTVL.

This clone was recorded once. The chain is built from TRBV28 and TRBJ1-5; D is unresolved. The CDR3 extends over 15 amino acids. Between the trimmed V and J ends, which lost 5 bases and 4 bases, there was a span of 15 bases. From germline, CDR1 is MDHEN and CDR2 SYDVKM. The CDR3 nucleotides are TGTGCCAGCAGTCAAGTAGGAGGGAATAATCAGCCCCAGCATTTT. It translates to CASSQVGGNNQPQHF.

This chain uses TRBV5-1 with TRBJ2-7; tentative D call: TRBD1 (5 bases). The V gene's germline CDR1 is SGHRS and CDR2 YFSETQ. Trimming pared 0 bases from V and 5 bases from J, leaving 15 bases between. The CDR3 covers 15 residues. The CDR3 nucleotides are TGCGCCAGCAGCTTGGCCTCAGCAGGGATCCACGAGCAGTACTTC. Its protein product is CASSLASAGIHEQYF.

The chain employs TRBV7-9 and TRBJ1-2; no reliable D call. Trimming removed 0 bases from V and 6 bases from J, with 11 bases in between. CDR3 length equals 14 residues. The germline V gene has CDR1 SEHNR and CDR2 FQNEAQ (reference sequence). The CDR3 coding sequence is TGTGCCAGCAGCTTAGCTGAGGGAGAGAATGGCTACACCTTC. Its translation is CASSLAEGENGYTF.

V is TRBV7-6 and J is TRBJ2-7; D possibly corresponds to TRBD2 (5 bases). The CDR3 is 15 residues long. V was cut by 3 bases and J by 6 bases, with 18 bases left in between. The V gene's germline CDR1 is SGHVS and CDR2 FNYEAQ. CDR3 region: CASSFPPPPSGEQYF. The DNA of the CDR3 is TGTGCCAGCAGCTTCCCCCCACCGCCCAGCGGCGAGCAGTACTTC.

The rearrangement links TRBV7-9 to TRBJ2-2, with no clear D. Germline-derived CDR1 and CDR2 are SEHNR and FQNEAQ (reference sequence). Trimming shortened V by 7 bases and J by 4 bases, and 4 bases separated the two germline ends. CDR3 length equals 11 residues. The CDR3, as DNA: TGTGCCAGCACGGGCACCGGGGAGCTGTTTTTT. This codes for CASTGTGELFF.

The V gene is TRBV11-2, the J gene TRBJ1-5; D gene ambiguous. The CDR3 has 13 residues. CDR1 and CDR2 from the germline V gene are SGHAT and FQNNGV. Trimming cost V 5 bases and J 4 bases, with 9 bases left between them. The CDR3 sequence is CASSLGVNQPQHF. DNA for the CDR3: TGTGCCAGCAGCCTCGGAGTGAATCAGCCCCAGCATTTT. The whole variable domain, remainder taken from reference TRBV11-2 and TRBJ1-5, is EAGVAQSPRYKIIEKRQSVAFWCNPISGHATLYWYQQILGQGPKLLIQFQNNGVVDDSQLPKDRFSAERLKGVDSTLKIQPAKLEDSAVYLCASSLGVNQPQHFGDGTRLSIL.

The CDR3, as DNA: TGCGCCAGCAGTGAGACAGGGAACTATGGCTACACCTTC. Protein sequence: CASSETGNYGYTF. The rearrangement joins TRBV10-1 to TRBJ1-2; perhaps TRBD1 as D (6 bases). Trimming took 2 bases from V and 2 from J, leaving 6 bases between them. The CDR3 loop spans 13 amino acids. The germline gives CDR1 WNHNN, CDR2 SYGVQD (reference sequence).

The chain carries TRBV19 and TRBJ1-5; 8 nucleotides match TRBD1. Germline CDR1 reads LNHDA; CDR2 reads SQIVND (reference sequence). The CDR3 runs to 13 residues. V shed 6 bases, J shed 8 bases, and the junction held 6 bases outside the gene matches. The CDR3 bases are TGTGCCAGTAGCGGACAGGGAGACAAGCCCCAGCATTTT. This sequence encodes CASSGQGDKPQHF.

The V and J genes are TRBV11-2 and TRBJ1-4; TRBD1 matches 7 bases. Germline CDR1 SGHAT, CDR2 FQNNGV. V was pared by 3 bases and J by 7 bases, with 5 bases of the junction left unmatched. The CDR3 totals 14 residues. CDR3 amino acids: CASSLWTGGEKLFF. In nucleotides, the CDR3 is TGTGCCAGCAGCTTGTGGACAGGAGGTGAAAAACTGTTTTTT. Using reference TRBV11-2 and TRBJ1-4 for the parts outside the CDR3, the full variable domain is EAGVAQSPRYKIIEKRQSVAFWCNPISGHATLYWYQQILGQGPKLLIQFQNNGVVDDSQLPKDRFSAERLKGVDSTLKIQPAKLEDSAVYLCASSLWTGGEKLFFGSGTQLSVL.

The V call is TRBV9, the J call TRBJ2-3, with 11 bases fitting TRBD2. Unmatched junction bases numbered 4, after V lost 4 bases and J lost 3 bases. CDR1 is SGDLS, CDR2 YYNGEE, per germline. The CDR3 sequence is 15 residues long. The CDR3 DNA is TGTGCCAGCAGCACAAGACTAGCGGGAACAGATACGCAGTATTTT. The encoded protein is CASSTRLAGTDTQYF.

V and J are TRBV7-8 and TRBJ1-2; 9 bases fit TRBD1. Germline CDR1 is SGHVS and CDR2 is FQNEAQ. The length of the CDR3 is 18 residues. V was clipped by 3 bases and J by 8 bases; unmatched bases: 19. The CDR3 coding sequence is TGTGCCAGCAGCTTCCGCGGGGACAGGGAGGTTTTAGTGCGCGGCTACACCTTC. It codes for CASSFRGDREVLVRGYTF.

The V and J genes are TRBV30 and TRBJ1-1; D not certain. Trimming shortened V by 3 bases and J by 5 bases, and 10 bases separated the two germline ends. The CDR3 is made up of 12 amino acids. Per germline, CDR1 GTSNPN and CDR2 SVGIG (reference sequence). The CDR3 loop is CAWSDGRTEAFF. CDR3 nucleotides: TGTGCCTGGAGCGACGGGAGGACTGAAGCTTTCTTT.

The chain recombines TRBV19 with TRBJ1-2; tentatively, D is TRBD1 (6 bases). This CDR3 is built from 15 residues. Germline V lookup: CDR1 LNHDA, CDR2 SQIVND (reference sequence). The V gene lost 3 bases and the J gene lost 4 bases, with 15 bases spanning the gap. CDR3 nucleotide sequence: TGTGCCAGTAGTATCTCTCGGACAGCGATCTATGGCTACACCTTC. Translated, it gives CASSISRTAIYGYTF.

The gene calls are TRBV27 and TRBJ2-7, with TRBD1 identical over 8 bases. Looked up from germline, CDR1 is MNHEY and CDR2 is SMNVEV (reference sequence). Trimming cost V 4 bases and J 5 bases; bases outside gene matches: 7. This CDR3 is built from 14 residues. The CDR3 nucleotides read TGTGCCAGCAGTTGGACAGGGTATAGCGACGAGCAGTACTTC. Its protein is CASSWTGYSDEQYF.

This clone has just one count. The chain links TRBV14 to TRBJ2-1, with D possibly being TRBD2 (6 bases). The CDR3 has 12 residues. With 2 bases removed from V and 9 bases from J, the gap between germline ends came to 8 bases. CDR1 SGHDN and CDR2 FVKESK come from the germline V gene. The CDR3 nucleotides read TGTGCCAGCAGCCAACTGGGACTTGAGCAGTTCTTC. It yields the protein CASSQLGLEQFF.

In its sample, this clone was seen once. This chain links TRBV28 with TRBJ1-5; 7 nucleotides line up with TRBD1. Germline V lookup: CDR1 MDHEN, CDR2 SYDVKM. CDR3 length: 15 residues. Trimming took 3 bases from V and 7 from J; bases not matched to a gene: 9. CDR3 amino acids: CASSFGRQGYQPQHF. DNA of the CDR3: TGTGCCAGCAGTTTCGGTCGACAGGGTTACCAGCCCCAGCATTTT.

The J gene is TRBJ2-7, the V gene TRBV29-1, with D unresolved. The CDR3 covers 12 residues. CDR1 SQVTM and CDR2 ANQGSEA come from the germline V gene. The V and J ends lost 4 bases and 1 base respectively, with 8 bases between them. CDR3 region: CSVGHESYEQYF. In nucleotides, the CDR3 is TGCAGCGTTGGCCACGAGTCCTACGAGCAGTACTTC.

The V call is TRBV6-5, the J call TRBJ1-2; 8 bases map to TRBD1. The CDR3 runs 14 residues. Germline CDR1 reads MNHEY; CDR2 reads SVGAGI. The ends lost 7 bases at V and 5 bases at J; junction bases unmatched: 9. This CDR3 reads CASTSQGQVYGYTF. The CDR3 DNA is TGTGCCAGCACCTCCCAGGGACAGGTTTATGGCTACACCTTC.

This clone appeared a single time. The chain has TRBV28 and TRBJ1-2; 8 positions agree with TRBD1. With 1 base clipped from V and 3 bases from J, the junction kept 4 bases outside the gene matches. The germline V gene has CDR1 MDHEN and CDR2 SYDVKM. The CDR3 totals 15 residues. CDR3 DNA: TGTGCCAGCAGTTTATCCGCAGGGGGCGACTATGGCTACACCTTC. It translates to CASSLSAGGDYGYTF.

The chain is built from TRBV5-6 and TRBJ2-3; 9 bases agree with TRBD2. The CDR3 has 19 residues. The germline V gene has CDR1 SGHDT and CDR2 YYEEEE. V dropped 0 bases and J dropped 1; count of bases not matched to a gene: 12. This CDR3 is CASSLAFWREGSGTDTQYF. DNA of the CDR3: TGTGCCAGCAGCTTGGCTTTTTGGCGGGAGGGCTCGGGCACAGATACGCAGTATTTT.

This rearrangement joins TRBV4-1 to TRBJ2-1, with 7 bases that match TRBD2. The CDR3 has 14 amino acids. Germline assignment: CDR1 MGHRA and CDR2 YSYEKL. V trimming: 1 base; J trimming: 6 bases; junction bases outside the gene matches: 3. CDR3 protein: CASSQGGGVNEQFF. CDR3 coding DNA: TGCGCCAGCAGCCAAGGGGGGGGAGTCAATGAGCAGTTCTTC.

This clone was observed a single time. DNA of the CDR3: TGTGCCAGCAGTTTAGCGGCGAGACAGGGCGAGCAGTACTTC. As protein: CASSLAARQGEQYF. The chain combines TRBV27 with TRBJ2-7, with 7 bases fitting TRBD1. The germline V gene encodes CDR1 MNHEY and CDR2 SMNVEV (reference sequence). Trimming at V came to 2 bases and at J to 6 bases, leaving 7 bases not matched to a gene. The CDR3 is 14 amino acids.

V and J are TRBV5-4 and TRBJ2-5; 8 bases align to TRBD2. The CDR3 is 15 amino acids. V shed 2 bases, J shed 2 bases, and the junction held 5 bases outside the gene matches. Germline CDR1 is SGHNT and CDR2 is YYREEE (reference sequence). CDR3 protein: CASSFSGRSQETQYF. CDR3 bases: TGTGCCAGCAGCTTCAGCGGGAGATCACAAGAGACCCAGTACTTC.